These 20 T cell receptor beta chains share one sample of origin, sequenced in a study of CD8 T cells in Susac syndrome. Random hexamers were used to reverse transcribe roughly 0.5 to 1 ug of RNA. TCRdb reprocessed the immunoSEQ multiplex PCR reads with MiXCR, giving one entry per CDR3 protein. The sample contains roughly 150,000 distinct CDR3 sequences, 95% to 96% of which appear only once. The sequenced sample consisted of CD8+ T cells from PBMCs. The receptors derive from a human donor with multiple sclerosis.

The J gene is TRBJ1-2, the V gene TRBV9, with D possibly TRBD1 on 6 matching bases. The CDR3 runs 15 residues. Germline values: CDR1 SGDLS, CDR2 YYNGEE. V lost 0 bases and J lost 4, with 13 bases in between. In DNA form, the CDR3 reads TGTGCCAGCAGCGTAGAGGGGGGGCCCAGCTATGGCTACACCTTC. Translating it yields CASSVEGGPSYGYTF.

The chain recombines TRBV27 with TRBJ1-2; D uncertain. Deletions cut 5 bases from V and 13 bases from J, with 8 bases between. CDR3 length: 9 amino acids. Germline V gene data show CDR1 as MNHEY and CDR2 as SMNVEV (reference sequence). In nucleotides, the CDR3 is TGTGCCAGCAGTCCCCCCCTCACCTTC. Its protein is CASSPPLTF.

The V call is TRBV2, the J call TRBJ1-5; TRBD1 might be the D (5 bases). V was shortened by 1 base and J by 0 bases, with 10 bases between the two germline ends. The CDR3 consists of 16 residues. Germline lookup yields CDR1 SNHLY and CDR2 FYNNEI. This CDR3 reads CASSEGTTYSNQPQHF. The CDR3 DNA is TGTGCCAGCAGTGAAGGGACAACTTATAGCAATCAGCCCCAGCATTTT.

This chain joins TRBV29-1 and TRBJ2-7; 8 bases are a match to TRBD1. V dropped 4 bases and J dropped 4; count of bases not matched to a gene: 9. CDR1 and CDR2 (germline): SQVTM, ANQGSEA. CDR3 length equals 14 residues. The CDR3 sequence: CSVAPGGPGYEQYF. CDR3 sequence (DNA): TGCAGCGTTGCCCCAGGGGGCCCAGGGTACGAGCAGTACTTC.

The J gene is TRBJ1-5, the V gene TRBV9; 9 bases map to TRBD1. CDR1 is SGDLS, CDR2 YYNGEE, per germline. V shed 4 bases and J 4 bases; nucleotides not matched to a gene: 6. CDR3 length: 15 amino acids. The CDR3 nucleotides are TGTGCCAGCAGCTCCCGAGGGACAGGGAATCAGCCCCAGCATTTT. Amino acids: CASSSRGTGNQPQHF.

CDR3 in DNA: TGTGCCAGCAGCGTAGAAGGCAACTCCTACGAGCAGTACTTC. It translates to CASSVEGNSYEQYF. The chain links TRBV9 to TRBJ2-7; D not resolved. Germline CDR1 reads SGDLS; CDR2 reads YYNGEE. The CDR3 contains 14 residues. V lost 0 bases and J 0 bases, leaving 7 bases between the germline ends.

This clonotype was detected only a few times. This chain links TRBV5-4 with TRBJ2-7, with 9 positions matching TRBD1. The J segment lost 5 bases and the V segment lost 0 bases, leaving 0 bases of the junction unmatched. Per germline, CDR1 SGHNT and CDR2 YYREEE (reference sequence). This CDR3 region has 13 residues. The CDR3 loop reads CASSLGQGDEQYV. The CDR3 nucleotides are TGTGCCAGCAGCTTGGGACAGGGGGACGAGCAGTACGTC.

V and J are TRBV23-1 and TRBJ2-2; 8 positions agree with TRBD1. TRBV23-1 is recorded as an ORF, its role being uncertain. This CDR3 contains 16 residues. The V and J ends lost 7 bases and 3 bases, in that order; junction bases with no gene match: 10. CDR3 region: CASTTEPGQDTGELFF. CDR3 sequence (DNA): TGCGCCAGCACCACCGAACCGGGACAGGACACCGGGGAGCTGTTTTTT.

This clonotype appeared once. The CDR3 DNA reads as TGTGCCACCAACCAAGGACGGGTTGAGACCCAGTACTTC. It encodes CATNQGRVETQYF. This sequence joins TRBV15 and TRBJ2-5; no clear D gene. This CDR3 contains 13 residues. Germline V gene sequence: CDR1 LNHNV, CDR2 YYDKDF (reference sequence). Trimming cost V 7 bases and J 5 bases, with 14 bases left between them.

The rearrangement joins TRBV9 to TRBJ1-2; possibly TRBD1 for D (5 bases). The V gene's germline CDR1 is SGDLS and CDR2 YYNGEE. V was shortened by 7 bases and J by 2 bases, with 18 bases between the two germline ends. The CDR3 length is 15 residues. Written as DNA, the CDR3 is TGTGCCAGCTCCCCTACGGCAGGGACCAACTATGGCTACACCTTC. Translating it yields CASSPTAGTNYGYTF.

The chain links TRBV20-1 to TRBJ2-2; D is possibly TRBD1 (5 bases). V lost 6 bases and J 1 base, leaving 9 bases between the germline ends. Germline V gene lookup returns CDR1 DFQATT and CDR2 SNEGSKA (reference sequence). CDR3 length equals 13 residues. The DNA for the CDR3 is TGCAGTGCCAGACAGAGGAACACCGGGGAGCTGTTTTTT. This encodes CSARQRNTGELFF.

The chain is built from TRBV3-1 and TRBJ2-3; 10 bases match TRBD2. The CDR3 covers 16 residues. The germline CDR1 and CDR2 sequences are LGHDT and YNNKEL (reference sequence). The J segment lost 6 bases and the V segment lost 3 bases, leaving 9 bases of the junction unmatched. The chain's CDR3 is CASSQYLAGALDTQYF. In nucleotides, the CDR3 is TGTGCCAGCAGCCAGTATCTAGCGGGAGCCCTGGATACGCAGTATTTT.

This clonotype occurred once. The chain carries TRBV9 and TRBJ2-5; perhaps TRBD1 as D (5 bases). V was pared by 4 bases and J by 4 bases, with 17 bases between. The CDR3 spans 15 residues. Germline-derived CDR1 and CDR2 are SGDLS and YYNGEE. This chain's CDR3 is CASSLFEGAVETQYF. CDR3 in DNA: TGTGCCAGCAGCCTCTTTGAAGGGGCAGTAGAGACCCAGTACTTC.

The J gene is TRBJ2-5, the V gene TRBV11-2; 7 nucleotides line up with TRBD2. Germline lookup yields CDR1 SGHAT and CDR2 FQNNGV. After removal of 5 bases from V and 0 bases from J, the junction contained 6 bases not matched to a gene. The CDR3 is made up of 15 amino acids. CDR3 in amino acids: CASSLPGTNQETQYF. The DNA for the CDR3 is TGTGCCAGCAGCCTCCCCGGGACTAACCAAGAGACCCAGTACTTC.

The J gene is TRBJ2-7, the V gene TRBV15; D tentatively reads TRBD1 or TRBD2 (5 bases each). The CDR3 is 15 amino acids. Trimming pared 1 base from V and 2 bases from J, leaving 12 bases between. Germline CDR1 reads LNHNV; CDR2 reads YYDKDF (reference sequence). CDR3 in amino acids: CATSRAPGPTYEQYF. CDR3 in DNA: TGTGCCACCAGCAGAGCGCCGGGACCGACCTACGAGCAGTACTTC.

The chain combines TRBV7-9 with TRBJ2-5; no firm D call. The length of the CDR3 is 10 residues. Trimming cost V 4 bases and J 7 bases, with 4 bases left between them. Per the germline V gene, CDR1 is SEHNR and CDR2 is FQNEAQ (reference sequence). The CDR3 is CASSSGTQYF. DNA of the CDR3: TGTGCCAGCAGCTCAGGGACCCAGTACTTC.

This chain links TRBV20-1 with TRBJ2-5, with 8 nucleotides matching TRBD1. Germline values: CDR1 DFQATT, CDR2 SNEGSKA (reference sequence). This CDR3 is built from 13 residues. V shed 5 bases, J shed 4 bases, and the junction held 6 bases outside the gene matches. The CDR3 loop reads CSAPTGVGETQYF. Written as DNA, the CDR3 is TGCAGTGCTCCGACAGGGGTAGGAGAGACCCAGTACTTC.

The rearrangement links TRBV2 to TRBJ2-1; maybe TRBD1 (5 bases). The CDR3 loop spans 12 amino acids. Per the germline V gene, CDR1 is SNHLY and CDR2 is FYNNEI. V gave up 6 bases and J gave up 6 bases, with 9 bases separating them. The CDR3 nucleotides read TGTGCCAGCAGAGACAGCTCCAATGAGCAGTTCTTC. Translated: CASRDSSNEQFF.

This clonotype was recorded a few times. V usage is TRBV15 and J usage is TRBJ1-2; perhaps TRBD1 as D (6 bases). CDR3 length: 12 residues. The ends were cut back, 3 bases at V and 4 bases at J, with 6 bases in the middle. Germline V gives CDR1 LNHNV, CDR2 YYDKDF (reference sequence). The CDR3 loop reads CATSRDSYGYTF. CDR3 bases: TGTGCCACCAGCAGGGACAGCTATGGCTACACCTTC.

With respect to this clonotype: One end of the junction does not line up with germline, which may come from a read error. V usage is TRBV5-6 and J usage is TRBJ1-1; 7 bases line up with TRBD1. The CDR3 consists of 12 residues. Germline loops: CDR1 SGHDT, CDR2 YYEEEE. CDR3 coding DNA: TGTGCCGGTGGGCAGGGGGGCACTGAAGCCTTCTTT. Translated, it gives CAGGQGGTEAFF.